The text below deals with one T cell receptor (beta chain). The specificity of this receptor is unknown. No base quality information exists; no much larger clone differs at one position. The protocol used for the library was the immunoSEQ multiplex PCR assay. TCRdb carries this immuneACCESS record with in-frame sequences only. Its versions omit some clonotypes, under half of them owing to an unresolved V gene in the studies checked, with the rest unexplained. The sample includes 150,000 to 200,000 clones, with around 87% observed a single time. The ten largest clones add up to around 1.5% of the sample. This entry is derived from a study of control samples from healthy donors and cancer patients (dated by TCRdb to 2019 to 2021). The CDR3 measures 14 amino acids from cysteine to phenylalanine. Only the CDR3 portion is preserved as DNA: 42 bases, with reading frame beginning at the first base. In the germline V gene, CDR1 corresponds to SGDLS and CDR2 to YYNGEE. A distance of 11 bases separates the germline ends of V and J, which lose 0 bases and 5 bases respectively.

The receptor comes from a woman aged 50 to 65 in good health. Specimen: blood. The rearranged segments are TRBV9 and TRBJ2-5, with a tentative D gene TRBD1 over 6 matching bases. The bases read TGTGCCAGCAGCGTAGCCCCCACAGGGGAGACCCAGTACTTC. It is translated as CASSVAPTGETQYF.